Below are 23 T cell receptor beta chains sequenced from a single sample in a study of blood T cells in healthy people across ages. A J-beta primer mix and a sample-barcoded 5' primer were used in a second PCR of roughly 6 to 11 cycles. TCRdb reanalysed the 5' RACE reads using MiXCR and keeps one entry per CDR3 protein. The sample yields around 940,000 distinct CDR3 sequences, around 54% seen once. Sample: blood. These receptors were collected from a woman aged 55-69 years in good health.

This clonotype was counted ten times or more. The V call is TRBV29-1, the J call TRBJ2-7; 10 bases agree with TRBD2. In germline, CDR1 is SQVTM, CDR2 ANQGSEA. This CDR3 is 13 amino acids long. With 5 bases clipped from V and 1 base from J, the junction kept 2 bases outside the gene matches. The CDR3 nucleotides are TGCAGCGTTCGGACTAGCGGATCCTACGAGCAGTACTTC. Residues: CSVRTSGSYEQYF.

This clonotype was found a few times. V gene TRBV20-1 combines with J gene TRBJ2-1; 12 bases line up with TRBD2. The length of the CDR3 is 14 residues. Germline CDR1 and CDR2: DFQATT and SNEGSKA (reference sequence). The V gene end was trimmed by 6 bases and the J gene end by 5 bases; junction bases not matched to a gene: 5. This CDR3 reads CSAPRLAGDNEQFF. In DNA, the CDR3 is TGCAGTGCCCCAAGACTAGCGGGAGACAATGAGCAGTTCTTC.

The chain recombines TRBV6-5 with TRBJ1-2, with D possibly matching TRBD1 (6 bases). Per the germline V gene, CDR1 is MNHEY and CDR2 is SVGAGI. V shed 10 bases and J shed 10 bases, with 16 bases lying between them. The CDR3 totals 11 residues. The CDR3 DNA follows: TGTGCCACCCGATCCCGGACAGCCTACACCTTC. This translates into CATRSRTAYTF.

The V and J genes are TRBV3-1 and TRBJ2-7, with TRBD2 as a possible D gene (5 bases). The CDR3 contains 13 residues. V was clipped by 1 base and J by 3 bases, with 7 bases between them. CDR1 LGHDT and CDR2 YNNKEL come from the germline V gene (reference sequence). The CDR3 DNA is TGTGCCAGCAGCCAAGGACTACACTACGAGCAGTACTTC. Encoded protein: CASSQGLHYEQYF.

The rearrangement links TRBV7-2 to TRBJ2-3, with a weak D call TRBD2 (5 bases). Germline V gene lookup returns CDR1 SGHTA and CDR2 FQGNSA. Trimming took off 5 bases at V and 1 base at J, with 13 bases between the two ends. This CDR3 has 15 residues. In nucleotides, the CDR3 is TGTGCCAGCAGCCCGGGGATCACCCGCACAGATACGCAGTATTTT. Its translation is CASSPGITRTDTQYF.

The chain couples TRBV20-1 to TRBJ2-7; D unclear. CDR3 length: 11 residues. The germline V and J ends were trimmed by 3 bases and 3 bases, with 6 bases remaining between them. The V gene's germline CDR1 is DFQATT and CDR2 SNEGSKA (reference sequence). The CDR3 region has the DNA TGCAGTGCTAGTTCGCTCTACGAGCAGTACTTC. Translation: CSASSLYEQYF.

V and J are TRBV2 and TRBJ2-1; 7 bases map to TRBD1. The V and J ends lost 6 bases and 10 bases, in that order; junction bases with no gene match: 12. The CDR3 extends over 14 amino acids. CDR1 is SNHLY and CDR2 is FYNNEI in the germline V gene. The CDR3 is CASRSGTVTVEQFF. The CDR3 DNA is TGTGCCAGCAGGTCCGGGACAGTGACCGTAGAGCAGTTCTTC.

The rearrangement joins TRBV28 to TRBJ2-3; D is unclear. Trimming took off 6 bases at V and 1 base at J, with 11 bases between the two ends. This CDR3 comprises 14 residues. CDR1 MDHEN and CDR2 SYDVKM come from the germline V gene. The CDR3 DNA reads as TGTGCCAGCAGCCCGGTCGGACGCACAGATACGCAGTATTTT. As protein: CASSPVGRTDTQYF.

This clonotype was seen a handful of times. The rearrangement uses TRBV5-6 and TRBJ1-6, with D unclear. Germline values: CDR1 SGHDT, CDR2 YYEEEE. The V and J ends lost 1 base and 1 base respectively, with 12 bases between them. The CDR3 has 17 amino acids. The CDR3 loop reads CASSLIQGRSYNSPLHF. The CDR3 DNA reads as TGTGCCAGCAGCTTGATTCAAGGGAGGTCCTATAATTCACCCCTCCACTTT. The full variable domain, its missing parts supplied by reference TRBV5-6 and TRBJ1-6, is DAGVTQSPTHLIKTRGQQVTLRCSPKSGHDTVSWYQQALGQGPQFIFQYYEEEERQRGNFPDRFSGHQFPNYSSELNVNALLLGDSALYLCASSLIQGRSYNSPLHFGNGTRLTVT.

As to this clonotype: Relative to the germline gene, one junction end is altered; a read error may explain this. The chain uses TRBV2 and TRBJ2-6; weak D call: TRBD1 (5 bases). CDR3 size: 17 residues. Germline lookup yields CDR1 SNHLY and CDR2 FYNNEI. The CDR3 is CASSDWARSSGANVLTF. The CDR3 DNA reads as TGTGCCAGCAGTGACTGGGCCAGATCCTCTGGGGCCAATGTCCTGACTTTC.

The chain couples TRBV3-1 to TRBJ2-3; D might be TRBD2 (6 bases). The ends were cut back, 4 bases at V and 3 bases at J, with 14 bases in the middle. CDR1 is LGHDT and CDR2 is YNNKEL in the germline V gene (reference sequence). The CDR3 runs to 15 residues. CDR3 bases: TGTGCCAGCAGCCGGAAACTAGCCCCTACAGATACGCAGTATTTT. This translates into CASSRKLAPTDTQYF.

V and J are TRBV7-6 and TRBJ2-5; a possible D gene is TRBD1 (5 bases). Germline V lookup: CDR1 SGHVS, CDR2 FNYEAQ. V gave up 1 base and J gave up 5 bases, with 11 bases separating them. The length of the CDR3 is 14 residues. The CDR3, as DNA: TGTGCCAGCAGCTTAGGGGTAGGGGTCGAGACCCAGTACTTC. Translating gives CASSLGVGVETQYF.

This clonotype was observed at least ten times. A much larger clone differs from this one at a single base, so this may be a read error. The genes are TRBV4-3 and TRBJ2-5, with TRBD2 matching 13 bases. V dropped 0 bases and J dropped 11; count of bases not matched to a gene: 15. The CDR3 runs to 18 residues. Germline V lookup: CDR1 LGHNA, CDR2 YSLEER. The DNA of the CDR3 is TGCGCCAGCAGCCAAGATGCCACGCAACTAGCGGGAGGGAATGAGCAGTACTTC. It specifies CASSQDATQLAGGNEQYF.

V gene TRBV7-9 combines with J gene TRBJ2-1, with 11 bases fitting TRBD2. The germline V gene encodes CDR1 SEHNR and CDR2 FQNEAQ (reference sequence). The CDR3 contains 17 residues. Trimming cost V 0 bases and J 6 bases; bases outside gene matches: 7. DNA of the CDR3: TGTGCCAGCAGCTTAGCACTAACTAGCGGGAGAATCAATGAGCAGTTCTTC. Translated: CASSLALTSGRINEQFF.

The V and J genes are TRBV15 and TRBJ2-5, with 7 nucleotides matching TRBD2. Trimming removed 5 bases from V and 10 bases from J; junction bases left unmatched: 16. The CDR3 is made up of 15 amino acids. Germline V lookup: CDR1 LNHNV, CDR2 YYDKDF (reference sequence). CDR3 amino acids: CATSSRWGGGPYQYF. The CDR3 DNA reads as TGTGCCACCAGCTCCAGATGGGGGGGAGGGCCTTACCAGTACTTC.

There are a few counts of this clonotype. The CDR3 DNA is TGCAGTGCTAGATCTGCAACGGGTGAGCAGTACTTC. Encoded protein: CSARSATGEQYF. J is TRBJ2-4 and V is TRBV20-1; D gene ambiguous. CDR3 length equals 12 residues. The V and J ends lost 2 bases and 13 bases respectively, with 15 bases between them. The germline V gene has CDR1 DFQATT and CDR2 SNEGSKA (reference sequence).

There are a few counts of this clonotype. The J gene is TRBJ2-7, the V gene TRBV20-1; D gene ambiguous. The V end was cut by 3 bases, the J end by 0 bases, with 6 bases between. Germline CDR1 DFQATT, CDR2 SNEGSKA (reference sequence). CDR3 length: 12 residues. CDR3 nucleotide sequence: TGCAGTGCTAGTCTTCTCTCCTACGAGCAGTACTTC. Encoded protein: CSASLLSYEQYF.

This clonotype was seen repeatedly, ten times or more. The junction departs from germline at one end; a sequencing error may be responsible. The chain uses TRBV5-1 and TRBJ2-3; 7 bases match TRBD2. From germline, CDR1 is SGHRS and CDR2 YFSETQ. This CDR3 has 15 amino acids. CDR3 bases: TGTGCCAGCAGCTTAGGTAGCGGGAGCACAGATACGCAGTATTTT. This sequence encodes CASSLGSGSTDTQYF.

V gene TRBV3-1 combines with J gene TRBJ2-7, with D perhaps matching TRBD1 (6 bases). The V and J ends lost 0 bases and 1 base respectively, with 13 bases between them. The CDR3 loop spans 16 amino acids. Germline V gene lookup returns CDR1 LGHDT and CDR2 YNNKEL (reference sequence). CDR3 sequence (DNA): TGTGCCAGCAGCCAAGATATAGGGACATCGTCCTACGAGCAGTACTTC. Its translation is CASSQDIGTSSYEQYF.

The chain combines TRBV20-1 with TRBJ1-4; D unresolved. The germline CDR1 and CDR2 sequences are DFQATT and SNEGSKA (reference sequence). The ends were cut back, 3 bases at V and 7 bases at J, with 12 bases in the middle. The CDR3 consists of 13 residues. The CDR3 sequence is CSASIPSSEKLFF. Here the CDR3 DNA reads TGCAGTGCTAGTATCCCATCAAGTGAAAAACTGTTTTTT.

There are a few counts of this clonotype. The V call is TRBV5-1, the J call TRBJ2-7, with D perhaps TRBD1 (6 bases). CDR1 and CDR2 from the germline V gene are SGHRS and YFSETQ. The CDR3 extends over 13 amino acids. Trimming stripped 1 base from V and 10 bases from J, with 15 bases between. CDR3 sequence: CASSLSGANPQYF. Here the CDR3 DNA reads TGCGCCAGCAGCTTGTCAGGGGCAAATCCCCAGTACTTC. Full variable domain (missing parts from reference TRBV5-1 and TRBJ2-7): KAGVTQTPRYLIKTRGQQVTLSCSPISGHRSVSWYQQTPGQGLQFLFEYFSETQRNKGNFPGRFSGRQFSNSRSEMNVSTLELGDSALYLCASSLSGANPQYFGPGTRLTVT.

The V and J genes are TRBV6-1 and TRBJ2-7; no clear D. Per the germline V gene, CDR1 is MNHNS and CDR2 is SASEGT. This CDR3 is 14 amino acids long. The V end was cut by 0 bases, the J end by 4 bases, with 10 bases between. CDR3 nucleotide sequence: TGTGCCAGCAGTGAAGCGGGTGACTTTTACGAGCAGTACTTC. Translated: CASSEAGDFYEQYF.

The chain uses TRBV3-1 and TRBJ2-3; 11 positions match TRBD2. The germline V gene has CDR1 LGHDT and CDR2 YNNKEL (reference sequence). The CDR3 runs to 17 residues. Germline trimming cut 3 bases from V and 8 bases from J; bases unmatched to any gene: 13. CDR3 nucleotides: TGTGCCAGCAGCCACTATAGCGGGAGGGAGGGGGCCGGTACGCAGTATTTT. This gives the protein CASSHYSGREGAGTQYF.